These 20 T cell receptor beta chains were all obtained from the same sample, sequenced in a study of shared clonotypes between healthy human individuals. Libraries were prepared by immunoSEQ multiplex PCR; TCRdb keeps only in-frame clonotypes and omits some of them. This sample yields about 980,000 clones, of which around three quarters are seen a single time; approximately 1.5% belongs to the top ten. Specimen: memory CD4+ T cells sorted from blood. Subset meaning: CD45RA-negative fraction. The receptors originated from a young man in good health.

The DNA for the CDR3 is TGTGCCAGCAGCCGCCTACTTTTCCAAGAGACCCAGTACTTC. Translated, it gives CASSRLLFQETQYF. The chain uses TRBV5-6 and TRBJ2-5; D is unclear. Germline V gene data show CDR1 as SGHDT and CDR2 as YYEEEE. The CDR3 is made up of 14 amino acids. The V end was cut by 4 bases, the J end by 1 base, with 11 bases between.

The chain couples TRBV10-3 to TRBJ2-1; tentative D call: TRBD2 (5 bases). CDR3 size: 12 residues. The V gene's germline CDR1 is ENHRY and CDR2 SYGVKD. Trimming removed 10 bases from V and 6 bases from J, with 13 bases in between. The CDR3 region is CATRANPNEQFF. The DNA of the CDR3 is TGTGCCACGCGGGCCAACCCCAATGAGCAGTTCTTC.

V is TRBV27 and J is TRBJ2-3; D gene uncertain. CDR3 length: 15 residues. V gave up 3 bases and J gave up 0 bases, with 10 bases separating them. Germline CDR1 MNHEY, CDR2 SMNVEV (reference sequence). CDR3 coding DNA: TGTGCCAGCAGTTTGGGCAGGCCTAGCACAGATACGCAGTATTTT. Amino acids: CASSLGRPSTDTQYF.

This chain joins TRBV11-2 and TRBJ1-1; weak D call: TRBD1 (6 bases). The CDR3 is 13 amino acids. In germline, CDR1 is SGHAT, CDR2 FQNNGV. V lost 5 bases to trimming and J lost 4 bases, with 11 bases between them. CDR3 in amino acids: CASSTQGSTEAFF. The CDR3 region has the DNA TGTGCCAGCAGCACTCAGGGGTCCACTGAAGCTTTCTTT.

As concerns this clone: Other DNA sequences from this sample encode an identical CDR3 as well. The rearrangement joins TRBV28 to TRBJ1-2, with D tentatively TRBD1 (5 bases). This CDR3 spans 14 amino acids. V lost 7 bases and J lost 2, with 14 bases in between. Germline CDR1 and CDR2: MDHEN and SYDVKM. As DNA, the CDR3 is TGTGCCAGCACGTTAACGGGGGGAAACTATGGCTACACCTTC. Residues: CASTLTGGNYGYTF.

CDR3: CASSLSPGGIANYGYTF. In DNA, the CDR3 is TGCGCCAGCAGCTTGTCCCCGGGGGGGATCGCAAACTATGGCTACACCTTC. This chain uses TRBV5-1 with TRBJ1-2, with a weak D call TRBD1 (5 bases). Deletions cut 1 base from V and 2 bases from J, with 18 bases between. Germline V gene sequence: CDR1 SGHRS, CDR2 YFSETQ. The CDR3 is 17 residues long.

The CDR3 loop is CASSTRTSGRDTQYF. The CDR3 DNA is TGCGCCAGCAGCACTCGGACTAGCGGGAGGGATACGCAGTATTTT. This chain connects TRBV5-1 to TRBJ2-3, with TRBD2 matching over 14 bases. V was clipped by 4 bases and J by 6 bases; unmatched bases: 4. CDR1 is SGHRS and CDR2 is YFSETQ in the germline V gene. The CDR3 is 15 residues long.

This clone was detected only once. V is TRBV7-2 and J is TRBJ2-3; TRBD2 matches at 13 bases. CDR1 and CDR2 from the germline V gene are SGHTA and FQGNSA. The CDR3 consists of 18 residues. V trimming: 4 bases; J trimming: 0 bases; junction bases outside the gene matches: 7. CDR3 region: CASSSRTSGSWSTDTQYF. Here the CDR3 DNA reads TGTGCCAGCAGCTCGCGGACTAGCGGGAGTTGGAGCACAGATACGCAGTATTTT.

The chain is built from TRBV6-5 and TRBJ2-7, with 8 bases aligning to TRBD1. There are 15 residues in the CDR3. Trimming at V came to 0 bases and at J to 4 bases, leaving 5 bases not matched to a gene. Germline values: CDR1 MNHEY, CDR2 SVGAGI. The CDR3 DNA reads TGTGCCAGCAGTTACTCGGCGACAGGGGTATACGAGCAGTACTTC. It encodes CASSYSATGVYEQYF.

This clone was picked up one time. The chain uses TRBV14 and TRBJ2-6, with no clear D. V was pared by 1 base and J by 0 bases, with 4 bases between. In germline, CDR1 is SGHDN, CDR2 FVKESK. This CDR3 contains 15 residues. Here the CDR3 reads CASSQVSSGANVLTF. Here the CDR3 DNA reads TGTGCCAGCAGCCAAGTATCCTCTGGGGCCAACGTCCTGACTTTC.

This clone was counted many times. The CDR3 here is CAISSGGIQDTQYF. CDR3 nucleotides: TGTGCCATCAGTAGCGGGGGGATACAAGATACGCAGTATTTT. The rearrangement uses TRBV10-3 and TRBJ2-3; 9 nucleotides line up with TRBD2. CDR3 length: 14 residues. V was pared by 5 bases and J by 5 bases, with 5 bases of the junction left unmatched. Germline V lookup: CDR1 ENHRY, CDR2 SYGVKD.

This sequence joins TRBV6-6 and TRBJ2-7, with 11 bases aligning to TRBD1. J lost 6 bases, V lost 0 bases, and 7 bases had no gene match. CDR1 and CDR2 (germline): MNHNY, SVGAGI (reference sequence). There are 16 residues in the CDR3. CDR3 nucleotide sequence: TGTGCCAGCAGTTACTCCCAGGTCGGGACAGGGGGCGAGCAGTACTTC. This sequence encodes CASSYSQVGTGGEQYF.

The chain employs TRBV10-2 and TRBJ2-5; D may be TRBD1 or TRBD2 (5 bases each). Trimming took 7 bases from V and 5 from J, leaving 20 bases between them. The CDR3 contains 15 residues. Germline values: CDR1 WSHSY, CDR2 SAAADI. CDR3 region: CASNRDVGNEETQYF. DNA for the CDR3: TGCGCCAGCAATAGGGACGTAGGCAATGAGGAGACCCAGTACTTC.

The V and J genes are TRBV30 and TRBJ1-1, with D possibly being TRBD1 (5 bases). The V end lost 4 bases, the J end lost 1 base, and 16 bases lay between the germline ends. This CDR3 comprises 15 residues. From germline, CDR1 is GTSNPN and CDR2 SVGIG (reference sequence). DNA for the CDR3: TGTGCCTGGATCCCCTATGGAGGGGCGAACACTGAAGCTTTCTTT. Translating it yields CAWIPYGGANTEAFF. Complete variable domain (other parts from reference TRBV30 and TRBJ1-1): SQTIHQWPATLVQPVGSPLSLECTVEGTSNPNLYWYRQAAGRGLQLLFYSVGIGQISSEVPQNLSASRPQDRQFILSSKKLLLSDSGFYLCAWIPYGGANTEAFFGQGTRLTVV.

This clone has more than one count but fewer than ten. The CDR3 loop reads CASSPWTNYNEQFF. The CDR3 nucleotides are TGTGCCAGCAGCCCTTGGACCAATTACAATGAGCAGTTCTTC. The chain uses TRBV5-8 and TRBJ2-1, with D uncertain. The CDR3 runs 14 residues. V lost 4 bases and J 4 bases, leaving 12 bases between the germline ends. Germline loops: CDR1 SGHTS, CDR2 YDEGEE.

V gene TRBV5-1 combines with J gene TRBJ2-1; D unresolved. V was cut by 4 bases and J by 0 bases, with 14 bases left in between. From germline, CDR1 is SGHRS and CDR2 YFSETQ. This CDR3 has 16 amino acids. CDR3 region: CASSMKAPSSYNEQFF. The CDR3 region has the DNA TGCGCCAGCAGCATGAAAGCCCCGAGCTCCTACAATGAGCAGTTCTTC.

The chain is built from TRBV30 and TRBJ2-5; D is undetermined. The germline V and J ends were trimmed by 4 bases and 3 bases, with 9 bases remaining between them. The CDR3 runs to 12 residues. Germline values: CDR1 GTSNPN, CDR2 SVGIG (reference sequence). CDR3 coding DNA: TGTGCCTGGAACCAGGAAAAAGAGACCCAGTACTTC. Its translation is CAWNQEKETQYF.

The V and J genes are TRBV5-6 and TRBJ1-5; no reliable D call. Germline assignment: CDR1 SGHDT and CDR2 YYEEEE. The CDR3 is 15 amino acids. The V gene lost 1 base and the J gene lost 0 bases, with 8 bases spanning the gap. The CDR3 bases are TGTGCCAGCAGCTTGACACCTTATAGCAATCAGCCCCAGCATTTT. Translated, it gives CASSLTPYSNQPQHF.

The rearrangement joins TRBV19 to TRBJ1-5, with TRBD1 as a possible D gene (5 bases). Germline V gene sequence: CDR1 LNHDA, CDR2 SQIVND (reference sequence). The CDR3 extends over 13 amino acids. The V end was cut by 5 bases, the J end by 5 bases, with 10 bases between. CDR3 sequence: CASSEQEYQPQHF. CDR3 nucleotides: TGTGCCAGTAGTGAACAGGAGTATCAGCCCCAGCATTTT.

This clone has just one count. V and J are TRBV6-5 and TRBJ2-2; the D is unclear. Trimming pared 10 bases from V and 6 bases from J, leaving 12 bases between. Germline values: CDR1 MNHEY, CDR2 SVGAGI. The CDR3 is 12 residues long. The CDR3, as DNA: TGTGCCACCCTTTCGGGTCCCGGGGAGCTGTTTTTT. Translation: CATLSGPGELFF.